The 21 T cell receptor beta chains reported below all come from one sample, sequenced in a study of shared clonotypes between healthy human individuals. CD45RO-negative cells were positively selected for CCR7, leaving out terminally differentiated effector memory CD45RA+ cells. Measured with immunoSEQ multiplex PCR; TCRdb has only the in-frame clones, and not every one. The profile shows roughly 2,000,000 clones, about 95% of them singletons. The sequenced sample consisted of naive CD8+ T cells sorted from blood. These receptors all stem from a young man in good health.

As regards this clone: At the DNA level, this CDR3 is encoded by other sequences in the same sample as well. This chain links TRBV27 with TRBJ2-5; D may be TRBD1 (6 bases). Between the trimmed V and J ends, which lost 5 bases and 5 bases, there was a span of 15 bases. The CDR3 loop spans 14 amino acids. CDR1 and CDR2 (germline): MNHEY, SMNVEV (reference sequence). This chain's CDR3 is CASSPWGRGETQYF. CDR3 coding DNA: TGTGCCAGCAGTCCGTGGGGCAGGGGTGAGACCCAGTACTTC.

V usage is TRBV6-1 and J usage is TRBJ2-7; D perhaps matches TRBD2 (5 bases). In germline, CDR1 is MNHNS, CDR2 SASEGT. The CDR3 is 13 amino acids. V was shortened by 2 bases and J by 7 bases, with 12 bases between the two germline ends. The CDR3 nucleotides read TGTGCCAGCAGTGAAACGGGGTGGGTGGAGCAGTACTTC. Amino acids: CASSETGWVEQYF.

V and J are TRBV5-5 and TRBJ2-7, with D perhaps TRBD1 (5 bases). V was clipped by 2 bases and J by 4 bases, with 13 bases between them. Germline assignment: CDR1 SGHKS and CDR2 YYEKEE (reference sequence). The CDR3 spans 14 residues. The CDR3 spells CASSFGRQNYEQYF. CDR3 nucleotide sequence: TGTGCCAGCAGCTTCGGTCGACAGAATTACGAGCAGTACTTC. Combining the CDR3 with reference TRBV5-5 and TRBJ2-7 gives the whole variable domain DAGVTQSPTHLIKTRGQQVTLRCSPISGHKSVSWYQQVLGQGPQFIFQYYEKEERGRGNFPDRFSARQFPNYSSELNVNALLLGDSALYLCASSFGRQNYEQYFGPGTRLTVT.

The chain couples TRBV27 to TRBJ1-3, with D possibly being TRBD1 (6 bases). The germline V gene has CDR1 MNHEY and CDR2 SMNVEV (reference sequence). The CDR3 runs to 15 residues. The V end lost 6 bases, the J end lost 4 bases, and 16 bases lay between the germline ends. This CDR3 is CASRLDGTSGNTIYF. In nucleotides, the CDR3 is TGTGCCAGCAGGCTGGACGGGACAAGCGGAAACACCATATATTTT.

To note about this clone: Within the sample, other DNA sequences also encode this same CDR3. The chain couples TRBV5-6 to TRBJ2-7; no firm D call. This CDR3 spans 12 amino acids. Germline-derived CDR1 and CDR2 are SGHDT and YYEEEE. Trimming left V 0 bases short and J 4 bases short, with 5 bases between. The CDR3 nucleotides read TGTGCCAGCAGCTTGGGAAATTACGAGCAGTACTTC. It specifies CASSLGNYEQYF. The full variable domain, with the rest looked up from reference TRBV5-6 and TRBJ2-7, is DAGVTQSPTHLIKTRGQQVTLRCSPKSGHDTVSWYQQALGQGPQFIFQYYEEEERQRGNFPDRFSGHQFPNYSSELNVNALLLGDSALYLCASSLGNYEQYFGPGTRLTVT.

This chain uses TRBV27 with TRBJ2-3, with 8 bases matching TRBD2. This CDR3 region has 15 residues. V was clipped by 5 bases and J by 4 bases; unmatched bases: 8. The germline V gene has CDR1 MNHEY and CDR2 SMNVEV (reference sequence). The CDR3 DNA sequence: TGTGCCAGCAGTCCGACGGGGGGGTGGGCAGATACGCAGTATTTT. Translated: CASSPTGGWADTQYF.

The gene calls are TRBV7-2 and TRBJ2-5; D perhaps matches TRBD2 (6 bases). Trimming removed 5 bases at V and 5 bases at J, with 21 bases between. CDR3 length: 16 residues. Germline CDR1 and CDR2: SGHTA and FQGNSA. CDR3 in amino acids: CASSIVGGVGRETQYF. In nucleotides, the CDR3 is TGTGCCAGCAGCATCGTCGGAGGGGTCGGCCGGGAGACCCAGTACTTC.

The J gene is TRBJ2-7, the V gene TRBV27, with D tentatively TRBD2 (5 bases). V dropped 6 bases and J dropped 3 bases, with 9 bases sitting between them. Germline CDR1 reads MNHEY; CDR2 reads SMNVEV (reference sequence). The CDR3 is 12 residues long. CDR3 residues: CASRSGIYEQYF. The CDR3 nucleotides read TGTGCCAGCAGGTCGGGGATCTACGAGCAGTACTTC.

A word on this clone: Other nucleotide sequences in the sample specify the same CDR3. The CDR3 DNA follows: TGCGCCAGCAGCTTGGGGGGATACAATGAGCAGTTCTTC. Protein product: CASSLGGYNEQFF. The chain carries TRBV5-1 and TRBJ2-1; D is undetermined. The V end was cut by 0 bases, the J end by 4 bases, with 5 bases between. This CDR3 spans 13 amino acids. Germline V gene data show CDR1 as SGHRS and CDR2 as YFSETQ. Variable domain in full (rest from reference TRBV5-1 and TRBJ2-1): KAGVTQTPRYLIKTRGQQVTLSCSPISGHRSVSWYQQTPGQGLQFLFEYFSETQRNKGNFPGRFSGRQFSNSRSEMNVSTLELGDSALYLCASSLGGYNEQFFGPGTRLTVL.

The chain couples TRBV25-1 to TRBJ2-7; tentative D call: TRBD1 (6 bases). The CDR3 has 15 residues. Trimming cost V 4 bases and J 2 bases, with 15 bases left between them. CDR1 and CDR2 (germline): MGHDK, SYGVNS. CDR3 residues: CASSGTEDFPYEQYF. The CDR3 region has the DNA TGTGCCAGCAGTGGGACAGAGGATTTTCCCTACGAGCAGTACTTC.

This chain uses TRBV4-1 with TRBJ1-5, with D hard to call. The CDR3 consists of 16 residues. CDR1 is MGHRA, CDR2 YSYEKL, per germline. V shed 0 bases and J shed 2 bases, with 11 bases lying between them. The CDR3 loop is CASSQDRSARNQPQHF. CDR3 DNA sequence: TGCGCCAGCAGCCAAGATCGGTCGGCCCGCAATCAGCCCCAGCATTTT.

V is TRBV7-9 and J is TRBJ2-2; 15 bases fit TRBD2. This CDR3 has 18 amino acids. Germline CDR1 is SEHNR and CDR2 is FQNEAQ (reference sequence). V lost 4 bases to trimming and J lost 5 bases; unmatched junction nucleotides: 8. The CDR3 coding sequence is TGTGCCAGCAGCTCGTGGACTAGCGGGAGGGCTTGGACCGGGGAGCTGTTTTTT. This translates into CASSSWTSGRAWTGELFF.

The sample holds one count of this clone. The chain recombines TRBV6-5 with TRBJ1-5, with a tentative D call TRBD1 (6 bases). The CDR3 is 15 amino acids. Germline CDR1 reads MNHEY; CDR2 reads SVGAGI. The V end lost 4 bases, the J end lost 0 bases, and 10 bases lay between the germline ends. In DNA form, the CDR3 reads TGTGCCAGCAGTTCCTCGGGACATAGCAATCAGCCCCAGCATTTT. Its protein is CASSSSGHSNQPQHF.

To note about this clone: Other DNA sequences from this sample encode an identical CDR3 as well. This chain joins TRBV27 and TRBJ1-1; tentatively, D is TRBD1 (5 bases). Trimming took 4 bases from V and 3 from J, leaving 9 bases between them. The length of the CDR3 is 13 residues. Per germline, CDR1 MNHEY and CDR2 SMNVEV (reference sequence). The CDR3 coding sequence is TGTGCCAGCAGTTGGGACCGAGACACTGAAGCTTTCTTT. It translates to CASSWDRDTEAFF.

This clone was recorded once. The chain has TRBV11-2 and TRBJ1-2, with 8 bases that match TRBD1. The V segment lost 5 bases and the J segment 0 bases; nucleotides outside the gene matches: 8. The CDR3 runs 16 residues. Germline CDR1 is SGHAT and CDR2 is FQNNGV. Here the CDR3 DNA reads TGTGCCAGCAGCATCGGGACAGGCCGAGCTAACTATGGCTACACCTTC. Protein product: CASSIGTGRANYGYTF.

A remark on this clone: Other DNA variants within this sample encode the same CDR3. J is TRBJ1-1 and V is TRBV9, with D perhaps matching TRBD1 (5 bases). From germline, CDR1 is SGDLS and CDR2 YYNGEE. With 0 bases removed from V and 1 base from J, the gap between germline ends came to 10 bases. There are 15 residues in the CDR3. In nucleotides, the CDR3 is TGTGCCAGCAGCGTAGGCGGACAAGCGAACACTGAAGCTTTCTTT. Amino acids: CASSVGGQANTEAFF.

The chain uses TRBV11-2 and TRBJ2-2; D is possibly TRBD1 (6 bases). Trimming pared 5 bases from V and 2 bases from J, leaving 15 bases between. In germline, CDR1 is SGHAT, CDR2 FQNNGV. The CDR3 is 16 residues long. The CDR3 protein is CASSKTAGTNTGELFF. The CDR3 DNA reads TGTGCCAGCAGCAAGACCGCCGGGACAAACACCGGGGAGCTGTTTTTT.

The genes are TRBV10-3 and TRBJ2-7; 8 positions agree with TRBD1. Per germline, CDR1 ENHRY and CDR2 SYGVKD. This CDR3 is built from 13 residues. The V and J ends lost 8 bases and 2 bases, in that order; junction bases with no gene match: 5. This CDR3 is CAILGQGTYEQYF. CDR3 bases: TGTGCCATCCTAGGACAGGGCACCTACGAGCAGTACTTC.

The gene calls are TRBV14 and TRBJ2-7; no clear D. Germline V gives CDR1 SGHDN, CDR2 FVKESK. There are 16 residues in the CDR3. Trimming removed 0 bases from V and 5 bases from J, with 17 bases in between. The CDR3: CASSQEVVKGLDEQYF. The CDR3 nucleotides read TGTGCCAGCAGCCAAGAGGTTGTAAAAGGGTTGGACGAGCAGTACTTC.

The V and J genes are TRBV29-1 and TRBJ2-4; the match to TRBD1 covers 10 bases. This CDR3 region has 13 residues. The germline gives CDR1 SQVTM, CDR2 ANQGSEA. Trimming removed 7 bases from V and 8 bases from J; junction bases left unmatched: 8. The CDR3 reads CSARTGGGYIQYF. In nucleotides, the CDR3 is TGCAGCGCTAGGACAGGGGGAGGGTACATTCAGTACTTC.

This sequence joins TRBV13 and TRBJ2-1; tentatively, D is TRBD2 (6 bases). CDR3 length equals 17 residues. CDR1 is PRHDT, CDR2 FYEKMQ, per germline (reference sequence). V lost 0 bases and J lost 0, with 12 bases in between. The DNA of the CDR3 is TGTGCCAGCAGCTTAGGGTTAGCGGTCAGCTCCTACAATGAGCAGTTCTTC. Residues: CASSLGLAVSSYNEQFF.